Below, 9 T cell receptor beta chains from the same sample are listed, as sequenced in a study of T cell repertoires in cytomegalovirus infection. Using its own MiXCR run on the reads, TCRdb lists one record per CDR3 protein. The table includes about 530,000 distinct CDR3 sequences, 26% detected once. Sequenced material: PBMCs. The receptors come from a human donor in good health (CMV status not recorded). Some clones in this sample may be carry-over from other donors' samples.

The rearrangement uses TRBV5-1 and TRBJ1-2; D is unresolved. This CDR3 spans 14 amino acids. V gave up 0 bases and J gave up 5 bases, with 11 bases separating them. Germline V gene lookup returns CDR1 SGHRS and CDR2 YFSETQ. The CDR3 reads CASSLGDTVYGYTF. For the CDR3, the DNA is TGCGCCAGCAGCTTGGGAGATACGGTATATGGCTACACCTTC. Filled out from reference TRBV5-1 and TRBJ1-2, the complete variable domain reads KAGVTQTPRYLIKTRGQQVTLSCSPISGHRSVSWYQQTPGQGLQFLFEYFSETQRNKGNFPGRFSGRQFSNSRSEMNVSTLELGDSALYLCASSLGDTVYGYTFGSGTRLTVV.

The gene calls are TRBV7-9 and TRBJ2-3, with D possibly being TRBD2 (6 bases). CDR3 length: 16 amino acids. Trimming stripped 1 base from V and 3 bases from J, with 14 bases between. Germline CDR1 and CDR2: SEHNR and FQNEAQ (reference sequence). CDR3 amino acids: CASSLGQAGRTDTQYF. DNA of the CDR3: TGTGCCAGCAGCTTAGGTCAGGCAGGGAGGACAGATACGCAGTATTTT.

The chain is built from TRBV7-9 and TRBJ2-7; D could derive from TRBD1 or TRBD2 (5 bases each). V lost 3 bases, J lost 0 bases, and 15 bases lay in between. CDR3 length equals 16 residues. The germline V gene encodes CDR1 SEHNR and CDR2 FQNEAQ (reference sequence). The CDR3 loop reads CASSLPPGRDSYEQYF. CDR3 nucleotides: TGTGCCAGCAGCTTGCCCCCGGGACGGGACTCCTACGAGCAGTACTTC.

This clonotype was counted between two and nine times. The chain couples TRBV12-3 or TRBV12-4 to TRBJ2-3; perhaps TRBD2 as D (5 bases). The CDR3 loop spans 12 amino acids. V was clipped by 6 bases and J by 9 bases, with 13 bases between them. This CDR3 is CASSSGLETQYF. The CDR3 DNA sequence: TGTGCCAGCAGCTCGGGGTTGGAGACGCAGTATTTT.

This clonotype was seen only a few times. V usage is TRBV6-2 or TRBV6-3 and J usage is TRBJ2-1; 11 nucleotides match TRBD2. The V gene end was trimmed by 2 bases and the J gene end by 9 bases; junction bases not matched to a gene: 18. This CDR3 spans 19 amino acids. CDR1 MNHEY and CDR2 SVGEGT come from the germline V gene. This CDR3 reads CASSYRGTSGGGVRVEQFF. DNA for the CDR3: TGTGCCAGCAGTTACAGGGGGACTAGCGGAGGGGGCGTACGCGTTGAGCAGTTCTTC.

V is TRBV2 and J is TRBJ1-5; 9 bases map to TRBD1. V was clipped by 10 bases and J by 0 bases; unmatched bases: 10. Germline V gene sequence: CDR1 SNHLY, CDR2 FYNNEI. The CDR3 loop spans 16 amino acids. The CDR3 DNA sequence: TGTGCCACTCGACAGGGGGTTGATTTTAGCAATCAGCCCCAGCATTTT. Translating it yields CATRQGVDFSNQPQHF.

This clonotype has a handful of counts. The chain carries TRBV29-1 and TRBJ2-3; a weak D match, TRBD2 (6 bases). Deletions cut 0 bases from V and 10 bases from J, with 11 bases between. The CDR3 spans 12 residues. The germline CDR1 and CDR2 sequences are SQVTM and ANQGSEA. DNA of the CDR3: TGCAGCGTTGAAGATCGCGGGATGGCGCAGTATTTT. This translates into CSVEDRGMAQYF.

This clonotype has a handful of counts. V usage is TRBV4-1 and J usage is TRBJ2-2, with 11 bases matching TRBD1. The length of the CDR3 is 16 residues. The germline CDR1 and CDR2 sequences are MGHRA and YSYEKL. V trimming: 4 bases; J trimming: 8 bases; junction bases outside the gene matches: 9. CDR3 sequence (DNA): TGCGCCAGCAGCCTATGGACAGGGGGCAGGGGTGGGGAGCTGTTTTTT. This codes for CASSLWTGGRGGELFF.

This clonotype was seen only a few times. The chain carries TRBV24-1 and TRBJ1-4; D is undetermined. The germline CDR1 and CDR2 sequences are KGHDR and SFDVKD. CDR3 size: 18 residues. The V end was cut by 4 bases, the J end by 0 bases, with 17 bases between. DNA for the CDR3: TGTGCCACCAGTGACCTCTCGACGGCCGCAGCAACTAATGAAAAACTGTTTTTT. Translating it yields CATSDLSTAAATNEKLFF.